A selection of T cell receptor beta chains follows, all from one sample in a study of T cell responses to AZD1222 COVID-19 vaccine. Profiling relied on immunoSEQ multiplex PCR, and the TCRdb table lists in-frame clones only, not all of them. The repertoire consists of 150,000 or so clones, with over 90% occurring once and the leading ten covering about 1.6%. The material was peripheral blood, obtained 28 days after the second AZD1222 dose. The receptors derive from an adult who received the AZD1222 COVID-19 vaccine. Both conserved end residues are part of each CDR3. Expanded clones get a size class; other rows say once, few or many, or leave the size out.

CASSSLAGVGSYEQYF TRBV11-2 NA TRBJ2-7
CASRQTGQVQETQYF TRBV27 NA TRBJ2-5
CASSYDSYHTDTQYF TRBV28 NA TRBJ2-3
CASSQDWPSYEQYF TRBV3-1/TRBV3-2 NA TRBJ2-7
CASSPDSPLMGYTF TRBV13 NA TRBJ1-2
CARLDNLWGYTF TRBV30 NA TRBJ1-2
CASSLTGLAGNNEQFF TRBV28 NA TRBJ2-1
CATSDSSQVLNTEAFF TRBV24-1 NA TRBJ1-1
CASTRVDEQYF TRBV25-1 NA TRBJ2-7
CASSPHGTGELFF TRBV9 NA TRBJ2-2
CASSLKGRTYGYTF TRBV27 once TRBJ1-2
CASSQGDNYNEQFF TRBV3-1/TRBV3-2 NA TRBJ2-1
CASSRGRVYNEQFF TRBV19 few TRBJ2-1
CASSPQGGGTGNSPLHF TRBV5-4 few TRBJ1-6
CASSRTGPQYEQYF TRBV27 NA TRBJ2-7
CASSLSLGGYNEQFF TRBV11-2 NA TRBJ2-1
CASSFKPLGSWANVLTF TRBV7-9 NA TRBJ2-6
CASSLSQPQHF TRBV28 NA TRBJ1-5
CASSPRGPVSETQYF TRBV7-6 NA TRBJ2-5
CASSLEGIGTGVYNEQFF TRBV7-9 NA TRBJ2-1
CAISESGQGKAFF TRBV10-3 NA TRBJ1-1
CASSEGQGAVSPLHF TRBV25-1 NA TRBJ1-6
CASSELAGGQNEQFF TRBV19 NA TRBJ2-1
CATSDQPGDEQYF TRBV24-1 NA TRBJ2-7
CATSRLRGDLKATNEKLFF TRBV15 NA TRBJ1-4
CAISVGTTDTQYF TRBV10-3 NA TRBJ2-3
CASSRRGQNTDTQYF TRBV7-3 NA TRBJ2-3
CASSPRPNTEAFF TRBV5-4 NA TRBJ1-1
CASSLLRVNTEAFF TRBV28 NA TRBJ1-1
CASSPRNTGELFF TRBV28 NA TRBJ2-2
CASSSRRLAGGADTQYF TRBV7-2 NA TRBJ2-3
CASSFTGAFNQPQHF TRBV27 NA TRBJ1-5
CASSFTQRAFF TRBV12-3/TRBV12-4 NA TRBJ1-1
CASSPQGGTNTGELFF TRBV5-4 NA TRBJ2-2
CATSDLRQGETDTQYF TRBV24-1 NA TRBJ2-3
CATSDSRHTIYF TRBV24-1 once TRBJ1-3
CASSQGSGGEDTQYF TRBV4-2 NA TRBJ2-3
CSAYGDYGYTF TRBV20-1 NA TRBJ1-2
CASSQMGRRGNTIYF TRBV7-8 once TRBJ1-3
CASSLETFNTEAFF TRBV5-1 NA TRBJ1-1
CASSPEVRVTEAFF TRBV14 NA TRBJ1-1
CALGLNTEAFF TRBV2 NA TRBJ1-1
CAWSSQGNQPQHF TRBV30 NA TRBJ1-5
CASSQQQGGGTLNTEAFF TRBV18 NA TRBJ1-1